A single sample is the source of the 30 T cell receptor beta chains below, sequenced in a study of control samples from healthy donors and cancer patients. TCRdb's table, derived via immunoSEQ multiplex PCR, lists solely in-frame clones and lacks some. This sample has over 50,000 clones, with about 80% found just once. The source material was blood. These receptors were obtained from a man aged 70-80 years in good health.

This clone was counted a few times. The same CDR3 also results from other DNA sequences found in this sample. The rearrangement joins TRBV28 to TRBJ1-1; TRBD1 aligns across 8 bases. The CDR3 length is 21 residues. V was clipped by 4 bases and J by 0 bases; unmatched bases: 22. The V gene's germline CDR1 is MDHEN and CDR2 SYDVKM. The CDR3 region has the DNA TGTGCCAGCAGTTACGATAGAACCACAGGGGGGGTGGGTTACATGAACACTGAAGCTTTCTTT. Its translation is CASSYDRTTGGVGYMNTEAFF.

The sample holds a few counts of this clone. The V and J genes are TRBV3-1 (or the pseudogene TRBV3-2) and TRBJ1-1; possibly TRBD1 for D (5 bases). V lost 8 bases, J lost 4 bases, and 14 bases lay in between. CDR3 length: 13 amino acids. Germline V gives CDR1 LGHDT, CDR2 YNNKEL (reference sequence). Here the CDR3 reads CASSKTQGTEAFF. The CDR3 nucleotides are TGTGCCAGCTCCAAAACGCAGGGCACTGAAGCTTTCTTT.

This clone occurred once. J is TRBJ1-3 and V is TRBV7-2; D is uncertain. Trimming removed 6 bases from V and 0 bases from J, with 12 bases in between. The CDR3 runs 15 residues. Germline lookup yields CDR1 SGHTA and CDR2 FQGNSA. The CDR3 spells CASRLTANSGNTIYF. Here the CDR3 DNA reads TGTGCCAGCAGACTCACAGCAAACTCTGGAAACACCATATATTTT.

The J gene is TRBJ1-5, the V gene TRBV6-5; the D gene is possibly TRBD1 (5 bases). Germline V lookup: CDR1 MNHEY, CDR2 SVGAGI. The CDR3 is 13 amino acids. V was pared by 4 bases and J by 5 bases, with 9 bases between. CDR3 sequence: CASSLDTDQPQHF. CDR3 DNA: TGTGCCAGCAGTTTGGACACCGATCAGCCCCAGCATTTT.

The rearrangement joins TRBV4-2 to TRBJ1-4, with 8 bases identical to TRBD1. Germline CDR1 reads LGHNA; CDR2 reads YNFKEQ. CDR3 length: 17 residues. V shed 4 bases and J 2 bases; nucleotides not matched to a gene: 9. The CDR3 nucleotides are TGTGCCAGCAGCCCACGACAGGGGCTATCGACTAATGAAAAACTGTTTTTT. This sequence encodes CASSPRQGLSTNEKLFF.

Concerning this clone: Mismatch with germline at one junction end may stem from a read error. DNA for the CDR3: TGTGCCAGCAGCCTAGAGGGAGGTAGGGAGCAGTTCTTC. Translation: CASSLEGGREQFF. This chain connects TRBV11-3 to TRBJ2-1; a possible D gene is TRBD2 (6 bases). The CDR3 contains 13 residues. Germline V lookup: CDR1 SGHNT, CDR2 YENEEA.

The chain recombines TRBV7-2 with TRBJ2-7, with 12 bases matching TRBD2. The CDR3 totals 16 residues. Trimming removed 5 bases from V and 4 bases from J; junction bases left unmatched: 9. Germline lookup yields CDR1 SGHTA and CDR2 FQGNSA. In DNA form, the CDR3 reads TGTGCCAGCAGCGTGACTAGCGGGGGCCGACAGTACGAGCAGTACTTC. Translated: CASSVTSGGRQYEQYF.

The chain is built from TRBV28 and TRBJ1-4; 7 nucleotides match TRBD1. Trimming took 2 bases from V and 8 from J; bases not matched to a gene: 5. There are 14 residues in the CDR3. Germline assignment: CDR1 MDHEN and CDR2 SYDVKM. The CDR3 protein is CASSLQQGEEKLFF. The CDR3 nucleotides are TGTGCCAGCAGTTTACAGCAGGGGGAAGAAAAACTGTTTTTT.

Only a few counts were recorded for this clone. CDR3 DNA: TGTGCCAGCAGCAGCGCCCACGGCTTTACTAATTCACCCCTCCACTTT. Amino acids: CASSSAHGFTNSPLHF. V and J are TRBV2 and TRBJ1-6; no reliable D call. Germline V lookup: CDR1 SNHLY, CDR2 FYNNEI. V lost 6 bases, J lost 6 bases, and 18 bases lay in between. The CDR3 has 16 residues. Looking up the rest from reference TRBV2 and TRBJ1-6 gives the full variable domain: EPEVTQTPSHQVTQMGQEVILRCVPISNHLYFYWYRQILGQKVEFLVSFYNNEISEKSEIFDDQFSVERPDGSNFTLKIRSTKLEDSAMYFCASSSAHGFTNSPLHFGNGTRLTVT.

V and J are TRBV28 and TRBJ2-2; maybe TRBD1 (6 bases). The V end was cut by 5 bases, the J end by 7 bases, with 17 bases between. The CDR3 extends over 15 amino acids. Germline V gene lookup returns CDR1 MDHEN and CDR2 SYDVKM. CDR3 loop: CASSPPRGSGGELFF. The CDR3 DNA reads as TGTGCCAGCAGTCCCCCGAGGGGGTCGGGCGGGGAGCTGTTTTTT. Using reference TRBV28 and TRBJ2-2 for the parts outside the CDR3, the full variable domain is DVKVTQSSRYLVKRTGEKVFLECVQDMDHENMFWYRQDPGLGLRLIYFSYDVKMKEKGDIPEGYSVSREKKERFSLILESASTNQTSMYLCASSPPRGSGGELFFGEGSRLTVL.

This clone was seen a few times. The genes are TRBV28 and TRBJ1-1; D call uncertain. The V gene's germline CDR1 is MDHEN and CDR2 SYDVKM. This CDR3 contains 15 residues. V lost 3 bases, J lost 0 bases, and 11 bases lay in between. The CDR3 loop reads CASSLGPTLNTEAFF. The CDR3 DNA follows: TGTGCCAGCAGTTTGGGCCCGACGTTGAACACTGAAGCTTTCTTT.

The V gene is TRBV29-1, the J gene TRBJ1-3; D not certain. The germline V and J ends were trimmed by 7 bases and 2 bases, with 12 bases remaining between them. Germline V gene sequence: CDR1 SQVTM, CDR2 ANQGSEA. The CDR3 has 13 amino acids. CDR3 in DNA: TGCAGCGCTTGTGGGGTAACTGGAAACACCATATATTTT. Residues: CSACGVTGNTIYF.

V is TRBV5-4 and J is TRBJ2-7, with TRBD2 matching over 7 bases. The CDR3 runs to 17 residues. V shed 4 bases, J shed 3 bases, and the junction held 16 bases outside the gene matches. The germline V gene encodes CDR1 SGHNT and CDR2 YYREEE (reference sequence). DNA for the CDR3: TGTGCCAGCAGCCATCCCGGTGGGGGGGTCGGGGACTACGAGCAGTACTTC. Amino acid sequence: CASSHPGGGVGDYEQYF. Full variable domain (rest looked up from reference TRBV5-4 and TRBJ2-7): ETGVTQSPTHLIKTRGQQVTLRCSSQSGHNTVSWYQQALGQGPQFIFQYYREEENGRGNFPPRFSGLQFPNYSSELNVNALELDDSALYLCASSHPGGGVGDYEQYFGPGTRLTVT.

In nucleotides, the CDR3 is TGTGCCAGCATCTCCTTCCACCTAGGGGGTGAAGCTTTCTTT. Translation gives CASISFHLGGEAFF. The chain carries TRBV28 and TRBJ1-1; D is perhaps TRBD1 (6 bases). V was cut by 7 bases and J by 7 bases, with 19 bases left in between. Germline V gives CDR1 MDHEN, CDR2 SYDVKM. There are 14 residues in the CDR3.

The chain combines TRBV9 with TRBJ2-5; 10 nucleotides match TRBD2. CDR3 size: 15 residues. V trimming: 0 bases; J trimming: 5 bases; junction bases outside the gene matches: 4. Germline CDR1 is SGDLS and CDR2 is YYNGEE. In nucleotides, the CDR3 is TGTGCCAGCAGCGTAGGAGCGGGGGGGGCGGAGACCCAGTACTTC. It translates to CASSVGAGGAETQYF.

About this clone itself: The identical CDR3 is also encoded by other nucleotide sequences in the sample. The chain couples TRBV28 to TRBJ2-7; D is undetermined. Trimming left V 2 bases short and J 3 bases short, with 8 bases between. The CDR3 contains 13 residues. Germline CDR1 MDHEN, CDR2 SYDVKM. The CDR3 region is CASSLGIHYEQYF. The CDR3 DNA sequence: TGTGCCAGCAGTTTAGGCATTCACTACGAGCAGTACTTC.

This chain joins TRBV15 and TRBJ1-1; a possible D gene is TRBD1 (5 bases). CDR1 is LNHNV, CDR2 YYDKDF, per germline (reference sequence). The CDR3 loop spans 14 amino acids. V was cut by 2 bases and J by 7 bases, with 14 bases left in between. In nucleotides, the CDR3 is TGTGCCACCAGCAGATCCACTTCGGGGGGTGAAGCTTTCTTT. Its translation: CATSRSTSGGEAFF.

V usage is TRBV7-2 and J usage is TRBJ2-1; D possibly corresponds to TRBD2 (6 bases). V lost 5 bases to trimming and J lost 2 bases, with 13 bases between them. Germline CDR1 and CDR2: SGHTA and FQGNSA. This CDR3 region has 15 residues. The CDR3 DNA reads as TGTGCCAGCAGCGACGGGGTAGCGGCCTACAATGAGCAGTTCTTC. Translation: CASSDGVAAYNEQFF.

The rearrangement uses TRBV6-5 and TRBJ1-3; D is undetermined. The CDR3 has 13 residues. Between the trimmed V and J ends, which lost 6 bases and 7 bases, there was a span of 13 bases. Germline V gene sequence: CDR1 MNHEY, CDR2 SVGAGI. The CDR3 nucleotides read TGTGCCAGCAGAATGCCTGACGGGAACACCATATATTTT. Translation gives CASRMPDGNTIYF.

The J gene is TRBJ1-2, the V gene TRBV18, with D unresolved. The CDR3 sequence is 14 residues long. Deletions cut 3 bases from V and 1 base from J, with 9 bases between. Germline loops: CDR1 KGHSH, CDR2 LQKENI. CDR3 sequence reads: CASSPAGDNYGYTF. CDR3 DNA sequence: TGTGCCAGCTCACCGGCGGGCGATAACTATGGCTACACCTTC. Based on the CDR3 plus reference TRBV18 and TRBJ1-2, the full variable domain is NAGVMQNPRHLVRRRGQEARLRCSPMKGHSHVYWYRQLPEEGLKFMVYLQKENIIDESGMPKERFSAEFPKEGPSILRIQQVVRGDSAAYFCASSPAGDNYGYTFGSGTRLTVV.

This clone was observed once. The chain carries TRBV30 and TRBJ2-3; D is possibly TRBD2 (5 bases). The CDR3 runs to 15 residues. Germline values: CDR1 GTSNPN, CDR2 SVGIG (reference sequence). Trimming pared 4 bases from V and 3 bases from J, leaving 17 bases between. The CDR3 DNA reads as TGTGCCTGGAATTTGGGGAGCCTTTTAACAGATACGCAGTATTTT. Protein sequence: CAWNLGSLLTDTQYF.

CDR3 nucleotides: TGTGCCAGCAGCCGGATCGTAGCGGGAGGTTACAATGAGCAGTTCTTC. Translating it yields CASSRIVAGGYNEQFF. The chain carries TRBV5-4 and TRBJ2-1; 10 bases map to TRBD2. J lost 4 bases, V lost 4 bases, and 8 bases had no gene match. The CDR3 totals 16 residues. Germline CDR1 reads SGHNT; CDR2 reads YYREEE (reference sequence). The whole variable domain, remainder taken from reference TRBV5-4 and TRBJ2-1, is ETGVTQSPTHLIKTRGQQVTLRCSSQSGHNTVSWYQQALGQGPQFIFQYYREEENGRGNFPPRFSGLQFPNYSSELNVNALELDDSALYLCASSRIVAGGYNEQFFGPGTRLTVL.

The rearrangement links TRBV5-1 to TRBJ1-4, with D possibly TRBD1 on 6 matching bases. V lost 3 bases and J lost 5, with 17 bases in between. Germline-derived CDR1 and CDR2 are SGHRS and YFSETQ. The CDR3 extends over 16 amino acids. CDR3 in amino acids: CASSSAGGTGNEKLFF. The CDR3 nucleotides read TGCGCCAGCAGCTCGGCCGGGGGCACGGGGAATGAAAAACTGTTTTTT.

This clone was counted between two and nine times. The genes are TRBV6-6 and TRBJ1-6; TRBD1 matches 7 bases. This CDR3 is 15 amino acids long. With 5 bases clipped from V and 9 bases from J, the junction kept 10 bases outside the gene matches. Per the germline V gene, CDR1 is MNHNY and CDR2 is SVGAGI (reference sequence). The CDR3 DNA follows: TGTGCCAGCAGTCAGTCCCGGGGGGACAGTTCACCCCTCCACTTT. It translates to CASSQSRGDSSPLHF.

CDR3 sequence: CASSPDQSISYGYTF. The CDR3 bases are TGTGCCAGCTCACCTGACCAATCCATCAGCTATGGCTACACCTTC. The rearrangement links TRBV18 to TRBJ1-2; no clear D. CDR1 KGHSH and CDR2 LQKENI come from the germline V gene. V shed 3 bases and J shed 4 bases, with 15 bases lying between them. This CDR3 region has 15 residues.

The chain combines TRBV7-9 with TRBJ1-3; no firm D call. Deletions cut 5 bases from V and 7 bases from J, with 18 bases between. The CDR3 consists of 15 residues. Looked up from germline, CDR1 is SEHNR and CDR2 is FQNEAQ (reference sequence). CDR3: CASSQIGSLANTIYF. In DNA form, the CDR3 reads TGTGCCAGCAGCCAAATAGGCAGTCTAGCGAACACCATATATTTT.

This chain uses TRBV2 with TRBJ2-1, with D possibly matching TRBD2 (6 bases). Deletions cut 5 bases from V and 11 bases from J, with 10 bases between. Looked up from germline, CDR1 is SNHLY and CDR2 is FYNNEI. The length of the CDR3 is 11 residues. This CDR3 is CASSQLAKQFF. DNA of the CDR3: TGTGCCAGCAGTCAACTAGCCAAGCAGTTCTTC.

To note about this clone: This sample also contains other DNA sequences that code for the same CDR3. The V call is TRBV9, the J call TRBJ2-3, with D unresolved. CDR1 and CDR2 (germline): SGDLS, YYNGEE. The CDR3 runs 12 residues. The V and J ends lost 1 base and 2 bases respectively, with 2 bases between them. CDR3 protein: CASSVSTDTQYF. The CDR3 coding sequence is TGTGCCAGCAGCGTATCCACAGATACGCAGTATTTT.

V is TRBV19 and J is TRBJ1-4, with a tentative D call TRBD1 (5 bases). Germline-derived CDR1 and CDR2 are LNHDA and SQIVND (reference sequence). The CDR3 contains 14 residues. Trimming stripped 2 bases from V and 7 bases from J, with 11 bases between. DNA of the CDR3: TGTGCCAGTAGTATAAGGAAGGGGAGTGAAAAACTGTTTTTT. It encodes CASSIRKGSEKLFF.

V is TRBV10-3 and J is TRBJ1-1; tentative D call: TRBD1 (5 bases). V was shortened by 8 bases and J by 5 bases, with 12 bases between the two germline ends. The CDR3 has 12 amino acids. The germline gives CDR1 ENHRY, CDR2 SYGVKD. Here the CDR3 reads CAIRGVGTEAFF. Here the CDR3 DNA reads TGTGCCATCCGGGGGGTCGGGACTGAAGCTTTCTTT.